Shown below are 30 T cell receptor beta chains from a single sample sequenced in a study of T cells in women clearing cervical HPV infection. Generated by immunoSEQ multiplex PCR, the TCRdb table keeps only in-frame clones and is missing some. The specimen's table records 36,000 or so clones. What was sequenced was blood buffy coat. These receptors were obtained from a woman aged 18-70 years with a cervical HPV16 infection that either progressed to CIN3+ or cleared (not recorded which).

Turning to this clone: The read ends 3 residues early relative to the CDR3; the germline J gene fills the gap. This chain connects TRBV18 to TRBJ1-6; possibly TRBD1 for D (6 bases). The germline CDR1 and CDR2 sequences are KGHSH and LQKENI. V dropped 3 bases and J dropped 5 bases, with 8 bases sitting between them. This CDR3 is built from 14 residues. CDR3 DNA, as far as it was read: TGTGCCAGCTCACCCGCAGGGGATAATTCACCC. It yields the protein CASSPAGDNSP. The entire CDR3 sequence reads CASSPAGDNSPLHF.

Remarks on this clone: The CDR3 end is not reached by the read, which stops 3 residues before it; the germline J gene fills it in. This sequence joins TRBV10-3 and TRBJ1-1, with D maybe TRBD1 (6 bases). The CDR3 sequence is 13 residues long. V was trimmed by 6 bases and J by 6 bases, leaving 14 bases between them. Germline V CDR1 and CDR2: ENHRY, SYGVKD. The sequenced CDR3 bases are TGTGCCATCAGGGACAGCGTAGGGTCTGAA. Residues: CAIRDSVGSE. The CDR3, in full, reads CAIRDSVGSEAFF.

On this clone itself: The CDR3 is cut off 3 residues early in the read; its end comes from the germline J gene. The rearrangement links TRBV7-2 to TRBJ2-4; no clear D gene. Germline V gene data show CDR1 as SGHTA and CDR2 as FQGNSA. This CDR3 comprises 13 residues. CDR3 in amino acids: CASSLSELYGQYF. The covered CDR3 bases are TGTGCCAGCAGCTTATCCGAACTCTATGGT.

In the case of this clone: The read finishes 3 residues shy of the CDR3 end, and the germline J gene is used to complete it. This rearrangement joins TRBV18 to TRBJ1-4; TRBD1 is a possible D gene (5 bases). The germline gives CDR1 KGHSH, CDR2 LQKENI. With 4 bases removed from V and 0 bases from J, the gap between germline ends came to 12 bases. CDR3 length: 16 residues. CDR3 bases read: TGTGCCAGCTCACGGCAGGGTCTAACAACTAATGAAAAA. Its translation: CASSRQGLTTNEK. The whole CDR3 sequence is CASSRQGLTTNEKLFF. Supplemented by reference TRBV18 and TRBJ1-4, the full variable domain reads NAGVMQNPRHLVRRRGQEARLRCSPMKGHSHVYWYRQLPEEGLKFMVYLQKENIIDESGMPKERFSAEFPKEGPSILRIQQVVRGDSAAYFCASSRQGLTTNEKLFFGSGTQLSVL.

About this clone: The read stops 3 residues short of the end of the CDR3; the missing end is completed from the germline J gene. This sequence joins TRBV7-2 and TRBJ2-7; D is possibly TRBD2 (5 bases). Germline V lookup: CDR1 SGHTA, CDR2 FQGNSA. The CDR3 is 14 amino acids. Trimming removed 5 bases from V and 3 bases from J, with 14 bases in between. Here the CDR3 reads CASSPTMDVYEQYF. Incomplete CDR3 DNA: TGTGCCAGCAGCCCGACTATGGACGTCTACGAG. The whole variable domain, remainder taken from reference TRBV7-2 and TRBJ2-7, is GAGVSQSPSNKVTEKGKDVELRCDPISGHTALYWYRQSLGQGLEFLIYFQGNSAPDKSGLPSDRFSAERTGGSVSTLTIQRTQQEDSAVYLCASSPTMDVYEQYFGPGTRLTVT.

Remarks on this clone: The read ends 3 residues before the CDR3 terminus; that terminus is restored from the germline J gene. V and J are TRBV7-9 and TRBJ2-3; D perhaps matches TRBD2 (5 bases). Germline CDR1 is SEHNR and CDR2 is FQNEAQ (reference sequence). This CDR3 contains 15 residues. The CDR3 loop reads CASSSDGLTTQTQYF. The sequenced part of the CDR3 DNA is TGTGCCAGCAGCTCGGACGGGCTGACTACCCAGACG.

The CDR3: CASSGGTSGGGTDTQYF. The sequenced part of the CDR3 DNA is TGTGCCAGCAGTGGAGGGACTAGCGGGGGGGGCACAGATACC. This sequence joins TRBV2 and TRBJ2-5; TRBD2 agrees at 16 bases. The sequenced fragment ends 3 residues before the CDR3 boundary, so the rest is inferred from the germline J gene. The CDR3 is 17 residues long. CDR1 and CDR2 from the germline V gene are SNHLY and FYNNEI.

Note on this clone: With the read ending 3 residues before the CDR3 end, the germline J gene is used to fill in that end. The gene calls are TRBV20-1 and TRBJ2-1, with D perhaps TRBD2 (5 bases). CDR1 and CDR2 from the germline V gene are DFQATT and SNEGSKA (reference sequence). This CDR3 is 14 amino acids long. Trimming cost V 1 base and J 0 bases, with 7 bases left between them. The CDR3: CSARVAYSYNEQFF. CDR3 bases read: TGCAGTGCTAGAGTAGCGTACTCCTACAATGAG.

By frequency, this clone registers medium-sized. The CDR3 region is CASSLGSAGSAKNIQYF. Incomplete CDR3 DNA: TGCGCCAGCAGCTTGGGATCGGCAGGGTCAGCCAAAAACATT. This rearrangement joins TRBV5-1 to TRBJ2-4, with D maybe TRBD1 (5 bases). The read terminates 3 residues ahead of where the CDR3 ends, so the germline J gene completes it. Deletions cut 0 bases from V and 0 bases from J, with 13 bases between. Germline CDR1 SGHRS, CDR2 YFSETQ. The CDR3 consists of 17 residues.

As regards this clone: Coverage ceases 3 residues before the CDR3 finishes, and the germline J gene fills in the end. V gene TRBV29-1 combines with J gene TRBJ1-4, with D possibly matching TRBD1 (5 bases). This CDR3 has 14 amino acids. Germline lookup yields CDR1 SQVTM and CDR2 ANQGSEA. CDR3 sequence: CSVGGTSGANVLFF. Incomplete CDR3 DNA: TGCAGCGTCGGGGGGACCTCTGGGGCCAACGTA.

On this clone itself: The read ends 3 residues early relative to the CDR3; the germline J gene fills the gap. J is TRBJ1-5 and V is TRBV20-1; D unresolved. V was trimmed by 0 bases and J by 4 bases, leaving 10 bases between them. Looked up from germline, CDR1 is DFQATT and CDR2 is SNEGSKA (reference sequence). The CDR3 covers 14 residues. CDR3 protein: CSARERLTNQPQHF. The covered CDR3 bases are TGCAGTGCTAGAGAGCGGCTGACTAATCAGCCC.

Worth noting for this clone: Read data end 3 residues before the CDR3 end; the end is taken from the germline J gene. The rearrangement uses TRBV29-1 and TRBJ1-2, with D uncertain. Trimming cost V 4 bases and J 0 bases, with 6 bases left between them. Per the germline V gene, CDR1 is SQVTM and CDR2 is ANQGSEA. CDR3 size: 12 residues. CDR3 DNA (partial): TGCAGCGTTGTGGACTCTAACTATGGC. It yields the protein CSVVDSNYG. The complete CDR3 sequence is CSVVDSNYGYTF.

Concerning this clone itself: The read comes to an end 3 residues before the CDR3 does, leaving the germline J gene to fill in the end. Other DNA sequences within the sample encode an identical CDR3. The J gene is TRBJ1-3, the V gene TRBV2; D is possibly TRBD1 (5 bases). V was shortened by 7 bases and J by 2 bases, with 15 bases between the two germline ends. Germline V CDR1 and CDR2: SNHLY, FYNNEI. The CDR3 extends over 15 amino acids. CDR3 residues: CASNSDTGPGNTIYF. Incomplete CDR3 DNA: TGTGCCAGCAACTCTGACACAGGCCCTGGAAACACC.

About this clone itself: The read falls 3 residues short of the CDR3 end, and the missing part is taken from the germline J gene. The chain uses TRBV10-3 and TRBJ2-1, with 7 bases fitting TRBD2. The CDR3 spans 13 residues. Trimming at V came to 6 bases and at J to 8 bases, leaving 7 bases not matched to a gene. CDR1 and CDR2 (germline): ENHRY, SYGVKD. The CDR3 bases that were read are TGTGCCATCAGCCCAGCGGGGTTGGATGAG. Translation: CAISPAGLDE. The full CDR3 protein is CAISPAGLDEQFF.

As concerns this clone: At one of its ends the junction is not consistent with the germline gene, which may arise from a read error. The read stops 3 residues short of the end of the CDR3; the missing end is completed from the germline J gene. The same CDR3 is also encoded by other DNA sequences in this sample. The chain couples TRBV19 to TRBJ1-3; 7 positions match TRBD1. The CDR3 has 14 amino acids. Germline CDR1 LNHDA, CDR2 SQIVND (reference sequence). The CDR3 bases that were read are TGTGCCAGTAACCACAGGGGAAATGGAAACACG. Its protein product is CASNHRGNGNT. The complete CDR3 sequence is CASNHRGNGNTIYF.

With respect to this clone: With the read ending 3 residues before the CDR3 end, the germline J gene is used to fill in that end. The V and J genes are TRBV12-3 or TRBV12-4 and TRBJ2-3; D is ambiguous. Trimming stripped 6 bases from V and 6 bases from J, with 7 bases between. The CDR3 contains 11 residues. The sequenced part of the CDR3 DNA is TGTGCCAGCAGCTATGGTGATACG. Protein: CASSYGDT. The complete CDR3 protein is CASSYGDTQYF.

Worth noting for this clone: The read ends 3 residues shy of where the CDR3 ends; the end is completed using the germline J gene. The rearrangement links TRBV13 to TRBJ1-6; 9 positions match TRBD1. J was trimmed by 8 bases and V by 5 bases; bases with no gene match: 7. The germline CDR1 and CDR2 sequences are PRHDT and FYEKMQ (reference sequence). This CDR3 has 15 amino acids. This chain's CDR3 is CASSPGQGRDSPLHF. Incomplete CDR3 DNA: TGTGCCAGCAGCCCAGGACAGGGGAGAGATTCACCC.

Note on this clone: An end of the junction differs from the germline gene, which may be a read error. Read sequence stops 3 residues before the CDR3 end, and the germline J gene provides the missing end. The same CDR3 also results from other DNA sequences found in this sample. This chain uses TRBV18 with TRBJ1-3, with D unresolved. Germline assignment: CDR1 KGHSH and CDR2 LQKENI. The CDR3 contains 16 residues. CDR3 protein: CASSPEVVSSGNTIYF. Partial CDR3 DNA: TGTGCCAGCTCACCCGAAGTAGTTAGCTCTGGAAACACA.

Details on this clone: Read data end 3 residues before the CDR3 end; the end is taken from the germline J gene. This chain connects TRBV18 to TRBJ2-4; 13 bases match TRBD2. This CDR3 comprises 19 residues. CDR1 and CDR2 from the germline V gene are KGHSH and LQKENI. J was trimmed by 0 bases and V by 0 bases; bases with no gene match: 5. The chain's CDR3 is CASSPPGLAGSKAKNIQYF. CDR3 DNA (partial): TGTGCCAGCTCACCACCGGGACTAGCGGGGAGCAAAGCCAAAAACATT. Complete variable domain (other parts from reference TRBV18 and TRBJ2-4): NAGVMQNPRHLVRRRGQEARLRCSPMKGHSHVYWYRQLPEEGLKFMVYLQKENIIDESGMPKERFSAEFPKEGPSILRIQQVVRGDSAAYFCASSPPGLAGSKAKNIQYFGAGTRLSVL.

Remarks on this clone: The read halts 3 residues ahead of the CDR3 end, with the missing end drawn from the germline J gene. The chain couples TRBV5-5 to TRBJ1-2; D ambiguous. In germline, CDR1 is SGHKS, CDR2 YYEKEE (reference sequence). The CDR3 is 13 amino acids. CDR3 DNA, as far as it was read: TGTGCCAGCAGCCGACTAGCTCCTAACGAG. Translation gives CASSRLAPNE. The CDR3 in full is CASSRLAPNEYTF.

Worth noting for this clone: The read stops 3 residues short of the end of the CDR3; the missing end is completed from the germline J gene. The rearrangement joins TRBV20-1 to TRBJ2-1; D perhaps matches TRBD2 (6 bases). Trimming left V 6 bases short and J 7 bases short, with 22 bases between. Germline V gene lookup returns CDR1 DFQATT and CDR2 SNEGSKA (reference sequence). This CDR3 has 15 residues. CDR3 DNA (partial): TGCAGTGCCCTGTCTCGGGGGACGCACCGAAATGAG. This codes for CSALSRGTHRNE. In full, the CDR3 is CSALSRGTHRNEQFF.

As for this clone: The read ends 3 residues shy of where the CDR3 ends; the end is completed using the germline J gene. The rearrangement links TRBV20-1 to TRBJ2-2; 9 bases map to TRBD1. The CDR3 loop spans 14 amino acids. V was pared by 3 bases and J by 5 bases, with 4 bases of the junction left unmatched. Per germline, CDR1 DFQATT and CDR2 SNEGSKA (reference sequence). The CDR3 region is CSASPGTGTGELFF. CDR3 bases read: TGCAGTGCTAGTCCCGGGACAGGGACCGGGGAG.

A word on this clone: Within the sample, other DNA sequences also encode this same CDR3. CDR3 residues: CASSEPPLAALKREETQYF. The sequenced CDR3 bases are TGCGCCAGCAGTGAACCCCCACTAGCGGCGCTGAAGCGGGAGGAGACC. V and J are TRBV10-2 and TRBJ2-5; TRBD2 matches at 8 bases. Coverage ceases 3 residues before the CDR3 finishes, and the germline J gene fills in the end. The CDR3 consists of 19 residues. V lost 3 bases and J lost 5; bases outside the gene matches: 20. The germline CDR1 and CDR2 sequences are WSHSY and SAAADI.

Note on this clone: The CDR3 end is not reached by the read, which stops 3 residues before it; the germline J gene fills it in. The chain has TRBV2 and TRBJ1-2, with D perhaps matching TRBD1 (5 bases). Germline assignment: CDR1 SNHLY and CDR2 FYNNEI. The CDR3 has 13 amino acids. V lost 6 bases to trimming and J lost 2 bases, with 10 bases between them. The CDR3 spells CASRETANYGYTF. The DNA read from the CDR3 is TGTGCCAGCAGGGAGACAGCAAACTATGGC. The variable domain in full, with the rest retrieved from reference TRBV2 and TRBJ1-2, is EPEVTQTPSHQVTQMGQEVILRCVPISNHLYFYWYRQILGQKVEFLVSFYNNEISEKSEIFDDQFSVERPDGSNFTLKIRSTKLEDSAMYFCASRETANYGYTFGSGTRLTVV.

Comment on this clone: The read stops 3 residues short of the end of the CDR3; the missing end is completed from the germline J gene. V gene TRBV20-1 combines with J gene TRBJ2-2; no clear D gene. Trimming removed 4 bases at V and 5 bases at J, with 14 bases between. The germline V gene has CDR1 DFQATT and CDR2 SNEGSKA (reference sequence). This CDR3 contains 14 residues. The CDR3 bases that were read are TGCAGTGCTATCCCCGGTACCCGAACCGGGGAG. As protein: CSAIPGTRTGE. The full CDR3 reads CSAIPGTRTGELFF.

Notes on this clone: Coverage ceases 3 residues before the CDR3 finishes, and the germline J gene fills in the end. The chain employs TRBV12-3 or TRBV12-4 and TRBJ2-1; TRBD1 matches 10 bases. The trim removed 4 bases at V and 4 bases at J, leaving 4 bases unmatched. The CDR3 has 15 amino acids. CDR3 DNA (partial): TGTGCCAGCAGTTCCGGGACAGGGGTATACAATGAG. It is translated as CASSSGTGVYNE. The entire CDR3 sequence reads CASSSGTGVYNEQFF.

In the case of this clone: The CDR3 goes on 3 residues after the read ends, and that part is filled in from the germline J gene. The gene calls are TRBV19 and TRBJ2-2; 7 nucleotides align to TRBD1. Germline-derived CDR1 and CDR2 are LNHDA and SQIVND (reference sequence). The CDR3 spans 14 residues. CDR3 in amino acids: CASSPWDSSLQLFF. Partial CDR3 DNA: TGTGCCAGTAGTCCTTGGGACAGTTCCTTGCAG.

To note about this clone: The CDR3 end lies 3 residues beyond the end of the read and is filled in from the germline J gene. The chain employs TRBV7-3 and TRBJ2-1, with 10 nucleotides matching TRBD2. Germline V gene lookup returns CDR1 SGHTA and CDR2 FQGTGA. J lost 1 base, V lost 0 bases, and 9 bases had no gene match. The CDR3 is 19 amino acids. The DNA read from the CDR3 is TGTGCCAGCAGCTTAACTTTAGGGAGCGGGGGGGCGTCCTACAATGAG. Its translation: CASSLTLGSGGASYNE. The entire CDR3 sequence reads CASSLTLGSGGASYNEQFF.

On this clone: Coverage ceases 3 residues before the CDR3 finishes, and the germline J gene fills in the end. The V gene is TRBV15, the J gene TRBJ2-7; D is possibly TRBD1 (5 bases). The CDR3 is 15 amino acids. The germline V and J ends were trimmed by 3 bases and 5 bases, with 17 bases remaining between them. Per the germline V gene, CDR1 is LNHNV and CDR2 is YYDKDF (reference sequence). CDR3 bases read: TGTGCCACCAGCAGCCCTGACAGTCCTTCCGACGAG. It translates to CATSSPDSPSDE. The complete CDR3 reads CATSSPDSPSDEQYF.

Points on this clone: The read halts 3 residues ahead of the CDR3 end, with the missing end drawn from the germline J gene. The chain uses TRBV18 and TRBJ1-2; D perhaps matches TRBD1 (5 bases). This CDR3 has 15 amino acids. Looked up from germline, CDR1 is KGHSH and CDR2 is LQKENI. The CDR3 bases that were read are TGTGCCAGCTCACCACACCAGGGATCGGGCAATGAC. This codes for CASSPHQGSGND. The CDR3 reads in full as CASSPHQGSGNDYTF.